The 10 T cell receptor beta chains presented below share a single source sample, sequenced in a study of regulatory T cells in long-lasting Graves disease. Arm-PCR with iRepertoire HTBI primers amplified the CDR3 regions for these TCR beta libraries. TCRdb fed the multiplex PCR reads into MiXCR, producing one record per CDR3 protein. The data hold approximately 470,000 distinct CDR3 sequences, with roughly 20% observed a single time. Documented time point: persistent/refractory GD, antithyroid drugs over 5 years with positive TRAb. From RNA extracted from PBMCs, the TCR library was made. The specimen comprised peripheral blood mononuclear cells (PBMCs), sampled when the disease was refractory, from a patient treated with antithyroid drugs. These receptor sequences come from a female donor with Graves disease.

V and J are TRBV4-1 and TRBJ2-5, with unresolved D. Trimming took 1 base from V and 5 from J, leaving 17 bases between them. The germline gives CDR1 MGHRA, CDR2 YSYEKL. The CDR3 extends over 16 amino acids. This chain's CDR3 is CASSQGRAWGGETQYF. CDR3 DNA: TGCGCCAGCAGCCAAGGAAGGGCCTGGGGTGGGGAGACCCAGTACTTC.

This clonotype was counted ten times or more. The gene calls are TRBV28 and TRBJ1-1; the match to TRBD1 covers 9 bases. CDR1 and CDR2 (germline): MDHEN, SYDVKM. The CDR3 runs 13 residues. V lost 5 bases and J lost 4; bases outside the gene matches: 2. The CDR3, as DNA: TGTGCCAGCAGTGAGGGACAGGGCACTGAAGCTTTCTTT. Protein: CASSEGQGTEAFF.

This clonotype has at least ten counts. J is TRBJ1-1 and V is TRBV9, with D hard to call. CDR1 is SGDLS and CDR2 is YYNGEE in the germline V gene. Trimming pared 0 bases from V and 3 bases from J, leaving 15 bases between. This CDR3 contains 16 residues. The CDR3, as DNA: TGTGCCAGCAGCGTAGGAGCGGAGCAGCTCTACACTGAAGCTTTCTTT. This codes for CASSVGAEQLYTEAFF.

This clonotype was observed at least ten times. The chain uses TRBV11-2 and TRBJ2-7, with D possibly matching TRBD2 (5 bases). V lost 5 bases and J lost 7, with 18 bases in between. CDR3 length: 14 amino acids. CDR1 and CDR2 from the germline V gene are SGHAT and FQNNGV. CDR3 in DNA: TGTGCCAGCAGCCCCGGACCAGCCCCGGGGGAGCAGTACTTC. This codes for CASSPGPAPGEQYF.

This rearrangement joins TRBV6-2 or TRBV6-3 to TRBJ2-5; D assignment may be TRBD1 or TRBD2 (5 bases each). This CDR3 contains 14 residues. Germline CDR1 and CDR2: MNHEY and SVGEGT. V was pared by 8 bases and J by 5 bases, with 18 bases between. CDR3 residues: CASRSGRWEETQYF. CDR3 DNA sequence: TGTGCCAGCCGTTCGGGACGGTGGGAGGAGACCCAGTACTTC.

This clonotype has a count of ten or more. The V and J genes are TRBV28 and TRBJ2-5; 7 bases are a match to TRBD2. Germline lookup yields CDR1 MDHEN and CDR2 SYDVKM. The junction had 9 bases not matched to a gene; V was cut back by 4 bases and J by 4 bases. The CDR3 totals 15 residues. CDR3: CASSWEGQHGETQYF. The CDR3 nucleotides are TGTGCCAGCAGTTGGGAGGGCCAACATGGAGAGACCCAGTACTTC.

The V call is TRBV4-1, the J call TRBJ2-7, with 8 bases fitting TRBD1. The CDR3 runs 13 residues. The V segment lost 8 bases and the J segment 6 bases; nucleotides outside the gene matches: 9. Germline values: CDR1 MGHRA, CDR2 YSYEKL. Here the CDR3 DNA reads TGCGCCAGCGCAAGGGGGACAGGTTCCGAGCAGTACTTC. This encodes CASARGTGSEQYF.

Many counts were recorded for this clonotype. The V and J genes are TRBV9 and TRBJ2-3, with 8 bases lining up with TRBD2. Germline assignment: CDR1 SGDLS and CDR2 YYNGEE. After removal of 2 bases from V and 2 bases from J, the junction contained 4 bases not matched to a gene. CDR3 length equals 15 residues. For the CDR3, the DNA is TGTGCCAGCAGCGTTACTAGCGGACTCACAGATACGCAGTATTTT. Its translation is CASSVTSGLTDTQYF.

This clonotype was observed a handful of times. The chain combines TRBV6-5 with TRBJ2-2, with D perhaps TRBD1 (5 bases). V lost 0 bases to trimming and J lost 7 bases, with 12 bases between them. The germline gives CDR1 MNHEY, CDR2 SVGAGI. This CDR3 has 15 residues. The CDR3 here is CASSYSTRGSGELFF. Written as DNA, the CDR3 is TGTGCCAGCAGTTACTCGACAAGGGGCAGCGGGGAGCTGTTTTTT.

V and J are TRBV6-1 and TRBJ1-1, with D perhaps TRBD1 (5 bases). There are 15 residues in the CDR3. Per the germline V gene, CDR1 is MNHNS and CDR2 is SASEGT. The V end lost 4 bases, the J end lost 2 bases, and 14 bases lay between the germline ends. The CDR3, as DNA: TGTGCCAGCAGTGCAACCGGGACGCAAAACACTGAAGCTTTCTTT. It encodes CASSATGTQNTEAFF.